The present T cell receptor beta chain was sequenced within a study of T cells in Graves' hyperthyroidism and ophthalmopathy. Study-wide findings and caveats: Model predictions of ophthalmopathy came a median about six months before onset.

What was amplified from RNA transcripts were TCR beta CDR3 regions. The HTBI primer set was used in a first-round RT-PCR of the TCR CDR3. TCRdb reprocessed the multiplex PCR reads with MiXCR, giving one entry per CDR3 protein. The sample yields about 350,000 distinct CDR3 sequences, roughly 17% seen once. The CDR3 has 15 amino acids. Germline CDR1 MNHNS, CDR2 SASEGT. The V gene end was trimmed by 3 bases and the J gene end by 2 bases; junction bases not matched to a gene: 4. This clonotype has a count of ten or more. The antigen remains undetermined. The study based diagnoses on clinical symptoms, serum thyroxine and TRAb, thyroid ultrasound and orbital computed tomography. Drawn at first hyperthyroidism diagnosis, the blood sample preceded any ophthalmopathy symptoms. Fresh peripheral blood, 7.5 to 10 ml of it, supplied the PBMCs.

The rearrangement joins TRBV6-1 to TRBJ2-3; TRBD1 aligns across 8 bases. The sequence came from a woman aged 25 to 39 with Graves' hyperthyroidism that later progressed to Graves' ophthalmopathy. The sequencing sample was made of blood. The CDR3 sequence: CASSDRDRYTDTQYF. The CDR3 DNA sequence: TGTGCCAGCAGTGACAGGGACAGGTACACAGATACGCAGTATTTT.